This is a list of T cell receptor beta chains from one sample in a study of CD8+CD57+ T cells in acquired aplastic anemia. TCRdb analysed the reads with MiXCR anew, one entry per CDR3 protein. There are approximately 190,000 distinct CDR3 sequences in the sample; more than 45% occur only once, and over 7.5% lies in the top ten. The specimen sequenced was sorted CD4+, CD8+, or CD8+CD57+ T cells (not recorded which) from PBMCs. These receptors were taken from a human donor with aplastic anemia. CDR3s include the opening cysteine and the closing phenylalanine or tryptophan. D genes are given only for firm matches. Size is omitted from some rows. Given values are once, few, many or a class for expanded clones.

j_gene,abundance,d_gene,v_gene,CDR3nt,CDR3aa
TRBJ1-1,few,TRBD1,TRBV11-2,TGTGCCAGCAGCTTATTAAAGTTAAGGGCAGGGGGCACTGAAGCTTTCTTT,CASSLLKLRAGGTEAFF
TRBJ2-1,many,NA,TRBV24-1,TGTGCCACGGCAATGGGGGATCTGCAGTTCTTC,CATAMGDLQFF
TRBJ2-7,many,TRBD1,TRBV2,TGTGCCAGCAGCCGTCGACAGGGGGGTGTCTCCTACGAGCAGTACTTC,CASSRRQGGVSYEQYF
TRBJ2-2,few,TRBD2,TRBV20-1,TGCAGTGCAACGACTAGCCTGAACACCGGGGAGCTGTTTTTT,CSATTSLNTGELFF
TRBJ2-2,many,TRBD2,TRBV20-1,TGCAGTGCTGGAGCGGGGGGGAACACCGGGGAGCTGTTTTTT,CSAGAGGNTGELFF
TRBJ1-2,few,TRBD1,TRBV10-3,TGTGCCATCAGTGGGACAGGGGACAACTATGGCTACACCTTC,CAISGTGDNYGYTF
TRBJ2-3,many,NA,TRBV10-3,TGTGCCATCAGTGAGTCGATTAGCATCTCAGATACGCAGTATTTT,CAISESISISDTQYF
TRBJ2-6,many,NA,TRBV7-2,TGTGCCAGCAGTCAGGACAGCTCTGGGGCCAACGTCCTGACTTTC,CASSQDSSGANVLTF
TRBJ1-6,NA,NA,TRBV15,TGTGCCACCAGCAGAGCCACAGGGTCCCATAATTCACCCCTCCACTTT,CATSRATGSHNSPLHF
TRBJ2-7,few,NA,TRBV20-1,TGCAGTGCTAGCAGGACATTCGGTGAGCAGTACTTC,CSASRTFGEQYF
TRBJ1-5,many,NA,TRBV6-1,TGTGCCAGCAGCCGTCGGGGGGACAATCAGCCCCAGCATTTT,CASSRRGDNQPQHF
TRBJ2-7,few,TRBD1,TRBV20-1,TGCAGTGCTAGGACAGGGAGCTCCTACGAGCAGTACTTC,CSARTGSSYEQYF
TRBJ1-1,few,NA,TRBV4-3,TGCGCCAGCAGCCAAGATTTTTCATGGGGAGAGAACACTGAAGCTTTCTTT,CASSQDFSWGENTEAFF
TRBJ1-1,few,NA,TRBV15,TGTGCCACCAGCGCGCCGGGAACAAGCACTGAAGCTTTCTTT,CATSAPGTSTEAFF
TRBJ1-5,NA,NA,TRBV7-9,TGTGCCACCCAAACAGATAGCAATCAGCCCCAGCATTTT,CATQTDSNQPQHF
TRBJ2-4,NA,NA,TRBV15,TGTGCCACCAGCGTAGGGGCCAAAAACATTCAGTACTTC,CATSVGAKNIQYF
TRBJ2-5,NA,NA,TRBV11-2,TGTGCCAGCAGGAAAGGGGCTGTGGAGACCCAGTACTTC,CASRKGAVETQYF
TRBJ1-2,once,NA,TRBV29-1,TGCAGCGTTGTTAGGGTGTTATATGGCTACACCTTC,CSVVRVLYGYTF
TRBJ1-3,NA,TRBD1,TRBV2,TGTGCCAGCAGTCGACAGGGGGGTGGAAACACCATATATTTT,CASSRQGGGNTIYF
TRBJ1-6,NA,NA,TRBV15,TGTGCCACCAGCAGAGACAGTAATTCACCCCTCCACTTT,CATSRDSNSPLHF
TRBJ2-2,NA,NA,TRBV7-9,TGTGCCAGCAGTTCCCAGGGGATCGGGGAGCTGTTTTTT,CASSSQGIGELFF
TRBJ2-7,many,NA,TRBV2,TGTGCCAGCAATCCGACGTCCTACGAGCAGTACTTC,CASNPTSYEQYF
TRBJ1-1,few,TRBD1,TRBV12-5,TGTGCTAGTGGTTCATTATCAGGGGGGTGGAGCACTGAAGCTTTCTTT,CASGSLSGGWSTEAFF
TRBJ1-1,NA,NA,TRBV19,TGTGCCAGTAGTAGAGGACGGGAGAACACTGAAGCTTTCTTT,CASSRGRENTEAFF
TRBJ1-5,NA,TRBD1,TRBV24-1,TGTGCCACCAGTGAAGCAGGGGGGCCTAATTTCGTTCAGCCCCAGCATTTT,CATSEAGGPNFVQPQHF
TRBJ2-5,once,TRBD2,TRBV12-3/TRBV12-4,TGTGCCAGCCGTCCGGGACTAGGGACCCAGTACTTC,CASRPGLGTQYF
TRBJ2-5,many,NA,TRBV20-1,TGCAGTGCTAGAGATGTGGCGCTACAAGAGGCCCAGTACTTC,CSARDVALQEAQYF
TRBJ2-3,few,NA,TRBV30,TGTGCCTGGAGAGCGCGGGCTAGCACAGATACGCAGTATTTT,CAWRARASTDTQYF
TRBJ2-1,NA,NA,TRBV7-3,TGTGCCAGCAGCTTAAGGGAGGGGGCAGAGCAGTTCTTC,CASSLREGAEQFF
TRBJ1-1,many,NA,TRBV24-1,TGTGCCACCAGTGATAACAGGGATAACACTGAAGCTTTCTTT,CATSDNRDNTEAFF
TRBJ1-6,NA,NA,TRBV7-6,TGTGCCAGCAGCTTAGGCACCCTGAGCTCCTATAATTCACCCCTCCACTTT,CASSLGTLSSYNSPLHF
TRBJ2-3,NA,TRBD2,TRBV20-1,TGCAGTGCTGCACTAGCGGGAGGCGGAGATACGCAGTATTTT,CSAALAGGGDTQYF
TRBJ2-1,NA,TRBD1,TRBV20-1,TGCAGTGCTAGGTATGACAGGGGCCATGAGCAGTTCTTC,CSARYDRGHEQFF
TRBJ1-6,few,NA,TRBV5-5,TGTGCCAGCAGCTCCGCGACCCTGGGGTGGTCACCCCTCCACTTT,CASSSATLGWSPLHF
TRBJ2-1,many,NA,TRBV9,TGTGCCAGCAGCGTTATCGGGGTGGGCAATGAGCAGTTCTTC,CASSVIGVGNEQFF
TRBJ1-1,many,TRBD1,TRBV5-4,TGTGCCAGCAGCTTGGAAAGTGACAGGGCGAGAGCTGAAGCTTTCTTT,CASSLESDRARAEAFF
TRBJ2-7,many,TRBD2,TRBV11-3,TGTGCCAGCAGCCACATCGGGGGGACCCCCTACGAGCAGTACTTC,CASSHIGGTPYEQYF
TRBJ2-1,many,NA,TRBV19,TGTGCCAGTAGTACGGAGCTAGGGGGCTCCTACAATGAGCAGTTCTTC,CASSTELGGSYNEQFF
TRBJ2-3,NA,TRBD2,TRBV6-1,TGTGCCAGCAGTGAACGGCCTAGCGGAACTAGCACAGATACGCAGTATTTT,CASSERPSGTSTDTQYF